This TCR beta chain was recorded in a study of cytomegalovirus exposure and HLA in healthy donors. As for the study in general: HLA-typed donors were the source of approximately 86 million unique TCRs held in an early data release.

Of note for this clone: Its antigen is as yet unknown.

The primer mix had 60 Vbeta and 13 Jbeta primers. Clones were sequenced by immunoSEQ multiplex PCR, and TCRdb holds only the in-frame ones, with some missing. Counted here are 150,000 to 200,000 clones, 77% occurring once; the ten biggest clones make up roughly 7.3%. General study results and limits: No immune exposure information besides CMV serostatus was available. One cluster of highly shared sequence variants probably arose as a sequencing artifact.

This sequence was found in a male donor in good health and CMV-seropositive. Sequencing input: PBMCs.

CDR3 region: CASGLSDRVGTEAFF. The CDR3 DNA reads TGTGCTAGTGGTTTGTCGGACAGGGTAGGCACTGAAGCTTTCTTT. This chain uses TRBV12-5 with TRBJ1-1; 8 bases agree with TRBD1. This CDR3 has 15 amino acids. The J segment lost 4 bases and the V segment lost 2 bases, leaving 6 bases of the junction unmatched. Germline loops: CDR1 LGHNT, CDR2 FRNRAP.